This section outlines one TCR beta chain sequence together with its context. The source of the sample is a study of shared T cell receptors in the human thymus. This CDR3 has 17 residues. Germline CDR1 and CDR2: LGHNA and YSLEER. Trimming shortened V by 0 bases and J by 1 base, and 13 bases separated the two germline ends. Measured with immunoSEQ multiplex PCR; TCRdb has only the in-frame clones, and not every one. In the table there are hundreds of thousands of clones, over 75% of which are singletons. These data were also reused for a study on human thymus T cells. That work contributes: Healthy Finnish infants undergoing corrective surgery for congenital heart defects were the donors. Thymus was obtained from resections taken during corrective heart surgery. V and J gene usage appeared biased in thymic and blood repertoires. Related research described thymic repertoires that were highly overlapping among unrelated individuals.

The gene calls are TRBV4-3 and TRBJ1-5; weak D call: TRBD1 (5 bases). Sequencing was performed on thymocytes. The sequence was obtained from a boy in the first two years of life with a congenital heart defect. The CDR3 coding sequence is TGCGCCAGCAGCCAAGAACCAGGGAGGGCGAGCAATCAGCCCCAGCATTTT. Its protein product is CASSQEPGRASNQPQHF.